Listed here are 19 T cell receptor beta chains from one sample, sequenced in a study of blood T cell repertoires in COVID-19. The protocol was immunoSEQ multiplex PCR, while the TCRdb copy is restricted to in-frame clones and leaves out a portion. This table has about 230,000 clones, approximately 80% appearing once. Sequencing was performed on peripheral blood. The receptors shown here come from a woman in her forties or fifties with acute or convalescent COVID-19.

The chain employs TRBV27 and TRBJ1-4; perhaps TRBD1 as D (5 bases). Germline lookup yields CDR1 MNHEY and CDR2 SMNVEV (reference sequence). V shed 4 bases and J shed 4 bases, with 7 bases lying between them. The CDR3 is 13 residues long. In nucleotides, the CDR3 is TGTGCCAGCAGTTACAGGTTTAATGAAAAACTGTTTTTT. It translates to CASSYRFNEKLFF.

CDR3 sequence (DNA): TGTGCCAGCAGCTTAGGAGAGGAGCAGTACTTC. Protein product: CASSLGEEQYF. The genes are TRBV7-9 and TRBJ2-7; D unclear. The CDR3 consists of 11 residues. CDR1 is SEHNR and CDR2 is FQNEAQ in the germline V gene (reference sequence). Trimming removed 1 base at V and 7 bases at J, with 5 bases between.

This clone was counted only a few times. The CDR3 sequence: CASSSGGVSYGYTF. CDR3 DNA sequence: TGTGCCAGCAGCTCCGGGGGGGTATCTTATGGCTACACCTTC. This rearrangement joins TRBV11-2 to TRBJ1-2; maybe TRBD1 (5 bases). Germline V gene data show CDR1 as SGHAT and CDR2 as FQNNGV. Trimming pared 4 bases from V and 5 bases from J, leaving 14 bases between. The CDR3 is 14 amino acids.

The table lists this clone with a count of one. This chain uses TRBV27 with TRBJ1-1; 10 bases line up with TRBD1. The CDR3 loop spans 13 amino acids. Germline V gene lookup returns CDR1 MNHEY and CDR2 SMNVEV (reference sequence). V lost 4 bases, J lost 7 bases, and 3 bases stayed unmatched. The CDR3 DNA follows: TGTGCCAGCAGTTGGACAGGGGGGGTTGAAGCTTTCTTT. Its protein product is CASSWTGGVEAFF.

The chain combines TRBV6-5 with TRBJ1-4, with a tentative D call TRBD1 (5 bases). Trimming took 7 bases from V and 0 from J, leaving 12 bases between them. This CDR3 has 15 amino acids. Per the germline V gene, CDR1 is MNHEY and CDR2 is SVGAGI. DNA for the CDR3: TGTGCCAGCATTGGGGCCACAGCAACTAATGAAAAACTGTTTTTT. This sequence encodes CASIGATATNEKLFF.

This chain joins TRBV10-1 and TRBJ1-1, with a possible D match to TRBD1 (6 bases). The V end lost 5 bases, the J end lost 1 base, and 14 bases lay between the germline ends. The CDR3 is 15 amino acids. Germline loops: CDR1 WNHNN, CDR2 SYGVQD (reference sequence). The CDR3 DNA follows: TGCGCCAGCAGTCCGGACAGTCGGCGGAACACTGAAGCTTTCTTT. It specifies CASSPDSRRNTEAFF.

The chain's CDR3 is CASSPRGQGNEKLFF. CDR3 coding DNA: TGTGCCAGCAGCCCCCGCGGGCAGGGGAATGAAAAACTGTTTTTT. The V call is TRBV11-2, the J call TRBJ1-4; D is possibly TRBD1 (6 bases). Germline CDR1 SGHAT, CDR2 FQNNGV. The CDR3 covers 15 residues. V was trimmed by 5 bases and J by 5 bases, leaving 15 bases between them.

This sequence joins TRBV9 and TRBJ1-2; D perhaps matches TRBD1 (5 bases). The CDR3 has 13 residues. The V gene's germline CDR1 is SGDLS and CDR2 YYNGEE. The ends were cut back, 3 bases at V and 6 bases at J, with 12 bases in the middle. This CDR3 reads CASSAGSGDGYTF. CDR3 bases: TGTGCCAGCAGCGCAGGGTCGGGGGATGGCTACACCTTC. The full variable domain, with the rest looked up from reference TRBV9 and TRBJ1-2, is DSGVTQTPKHLITATGQRVTLRCSPRSGDLSVYWYQQSLDQGLQFLIQYYNGEERAKGNILERFSAQQFPDLHSELNLSSLELGDSALYFCASSAGSGDGYTFGSGTRLTVV.

This clone has more than one count but fewer than ten. This chain links TRBV5-1 with TRBJ1-4; TRBD1 is a possible D gene (6 bases). The CDR3 totals 15 residues. Germline V CDR1 and CDR2: SGHRS, YFSETQ. Trimming pared 4 bases from V and 6 bases from J, leaving 16 bases between. This CDR3 reads CASSVQGTADEKLFF. CDR3 nucleotide sequence: TGCGCCAGCAGCGTGCAGGGGACGGCGGATGAAAAACTGTTTTTT.

The chain employs TRBV6-5 and TRBJ1-4; D is uncertain. CDR1 and CDR2 from the germline V gene are MNHEY and SVGAGI. V was pared by 5 bases and J by 11 bases, with 12 bases between. The CDR3 loop spans 12 amino acids. DNA for the CDR3: TGTGCCAGCAGTCTAAACCGGGTCAAACTGTTTTTT. It encodes CASSLNRVKLFF.

The chain has TRBV3-1 (or the pseudogene TRBV3-2) and TRBJ1-2; D is unresolved. The germline V gene encodes CDR1 LGHDT and CDR2 YNNKEL (reference sequence). This CDR3 has 13 amino acids. The V gene lost 1 base and the J gene lost 7 bases, with 10 bases spanning the gap. CDR3 region: CASSQVLTGGYTF. The CDR3, as DNA: TGTGCCAGCAGCCAAGTCCTAACCGGTGGCTACACCTTC.

The chain recombines TRBV20-1 with TRBJ2-7; TRBD2 agrees at 8 bases. Trimming took 7 bases from V and 4 from J; bases not matched to a gene: 3. This CDR3 contains 11 residues. CDR1 and CDR2 from the germline V gene are DFQATT and SNEGSKA (reference sequence). In DNA, the CDR3 is TGCAGTGGGGCGGGAGGATACGAGCAGTACTTC. It specifies CSGAGGYEQYF.

This rearrangement joins TRBV18 to TRBJ2-4; 7 bases fit TRBD2. The J segment lost 6 bases and the V segment lost 2 bases, leaving 10 bases of the junction unmatched. The length of the CDR3 is 16 residues. CDR1 is KGHSH and CDR2 is LQKENI in the germline V gene. DNA for the CDR3: TGTGCCAGCTCACCAACTCGGGACCCGGGAGGAAACATTCAGTACTTC. Protein: CASSPTRDPGGNIQYF.

V gene TRBV4-1 combines with J gene TRBJ1-6; no reliable D call. V lost 0 bases, J lost 8 bases, and 5 bases lay in between. Germline CDR1 is MGHRA and CDR2 is YSYEKL. CDR3 length: 13 residues. This CDR3 is CASSQDRDSPLHF. CDR3 nucleotides: TGCGCCAGCAGCCAAGACCGCGATTCACCCCTCCACTTT.

At least ten counts were recorded for this clone. This sample also contains other DNA sequences that code for the same CDR3. The genes are TRBV3-1 (or the pseudogene TRBV3-2) and TRBJ2-3; D is undetermined. The V and J ends lost 0 bases and 3 bases respectively, with 7 bases between them. The CDR3 runs to 14 residues. Germline V gene sequence: CDR1 LGHDT, CDR2 YNNKEL (reference sequence). The DNA for the CDR3 is TGTGCCAGCAGCCAAGATTCCCCGACAGATACGCAGTATTTT. Protein: CASSQDSPTDTQYF.

The V and J genes are TRBV20-1 and TRBJ2-1; D gene unclear. V lost 8 bases and J 2 bases, leaving 7 bases between the germline ends. The CDR3 contains 11 residues. Per the germline V gene, CDR1 is DFQATT and CDR2 is SNEGSKA (reference sequence). CDR3 in amino acids: CSSSPYNEQFF. The CDR3, as DNA: TGCAGTTCGAGCCCCTACAATGAGCAGTTCTTC.

V gene TRBV6-1 combines with J gene TRBJ1-2; the D gene is possibly TRBD1 (6 bases). The CDR3 has 13 residues. CDR1 is MNHNS, CDR2 SASEGT, per germline. Trimming stripped 2 bases from V and 7 bases from J, with 11 bases between. CDR3 region: CASSEQEGGGYTF. In nucleotides, the CDR3 is TGTGCCAGCAGTGAACAAGAAGGGGGTGGCTACACCTTC.

The chain is built from TRBV15 and TRBJ2-5; D may be TRBD1 (6 bases). The CDR3 spans 14 residues. Trimming took off 4 bases at V and 4 bases at J, with 13 bases between the two ends. In germline, CDR1 is LNHNV, CDR2 YYDKDF (reference sequence). CDR3 coding DNA: TGTGCCACCAGCACTGGGGGCAGGGCAGAGACCCAGTACTTC. Residues: CATSTGGRAETQYF.

The gene calls are TRBV9 and TRBJ1-2; D not resolved. CDR1 and CDR2 (germline): SGDLS, YYNGEE. V dropped 4 bases and J dropped 4 bases, with 11 bases sitting between them. The CDR3 covers 13 residues. The CDR3 here is CASSPSEIYGYTF. For the CDR3, the DNA is TGTGCCAGCAGCCCGTCCGAGATCTATGGCTACACCTTC.